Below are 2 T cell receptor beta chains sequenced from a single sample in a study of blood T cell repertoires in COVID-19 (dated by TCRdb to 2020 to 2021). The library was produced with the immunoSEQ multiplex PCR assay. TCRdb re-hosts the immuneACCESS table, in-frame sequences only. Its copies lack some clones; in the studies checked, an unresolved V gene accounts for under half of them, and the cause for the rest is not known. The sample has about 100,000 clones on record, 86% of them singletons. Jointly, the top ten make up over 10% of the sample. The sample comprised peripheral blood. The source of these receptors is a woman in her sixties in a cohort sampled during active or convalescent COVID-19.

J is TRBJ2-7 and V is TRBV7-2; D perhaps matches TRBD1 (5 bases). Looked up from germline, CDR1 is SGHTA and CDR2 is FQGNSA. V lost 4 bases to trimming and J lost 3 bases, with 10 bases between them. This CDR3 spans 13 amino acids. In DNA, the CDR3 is TGTGCCAGCAGCTCCGGACATTACTACGAGCAGTACTTC. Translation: CASSSGHYYEQYF.

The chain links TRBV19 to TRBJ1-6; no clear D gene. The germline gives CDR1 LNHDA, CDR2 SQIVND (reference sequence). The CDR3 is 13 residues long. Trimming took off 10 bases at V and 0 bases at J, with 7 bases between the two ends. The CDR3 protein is CATVRSYNSPLHF. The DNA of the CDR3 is TGTGCCACCGTCCGCTCCTATAATTCACCCCTCCACTTT.